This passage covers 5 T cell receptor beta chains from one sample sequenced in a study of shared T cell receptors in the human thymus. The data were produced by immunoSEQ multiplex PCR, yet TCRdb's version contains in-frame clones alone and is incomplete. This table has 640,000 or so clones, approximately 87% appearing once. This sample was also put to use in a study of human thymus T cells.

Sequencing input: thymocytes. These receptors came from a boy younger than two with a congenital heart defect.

The CDR3 nucleotides are TGTGCCAGCAGCCCCCTCGAGTATAACTATGGCGAGCAGTACTTC. Translation gives CASSPLEYNYGEQYF. The chain recombines TRBV7-6 with TRBJ2-7, with no clear D. This CDR3 region has 15 residues. Looked up from germline, CDR1 is SGHVS and CDR2 is FNYEAQ. The V end lost 5 bases, the J end lost 6 bases, and 20 bases lay between the germline ends.

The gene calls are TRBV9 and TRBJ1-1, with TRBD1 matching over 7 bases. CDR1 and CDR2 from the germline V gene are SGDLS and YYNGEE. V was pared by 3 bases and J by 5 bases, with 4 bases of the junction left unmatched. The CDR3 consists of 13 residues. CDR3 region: CASSARQGTEAFF. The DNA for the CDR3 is TGTGCCAGCAGCGCAAGACAGGGTACTGAAGCTTTCTTT.

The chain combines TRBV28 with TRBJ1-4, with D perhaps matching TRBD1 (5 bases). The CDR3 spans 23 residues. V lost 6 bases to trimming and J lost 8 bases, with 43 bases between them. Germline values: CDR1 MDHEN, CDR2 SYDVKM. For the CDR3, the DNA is TGTGCCAGCAGCTTAGGGTCGGGGGACCTCAACCCCCGCCCTCTGGGACTTCGGGAAAAACTGTTTTTT. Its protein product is CASSLGSGDLNPRPLGLREKLFF.

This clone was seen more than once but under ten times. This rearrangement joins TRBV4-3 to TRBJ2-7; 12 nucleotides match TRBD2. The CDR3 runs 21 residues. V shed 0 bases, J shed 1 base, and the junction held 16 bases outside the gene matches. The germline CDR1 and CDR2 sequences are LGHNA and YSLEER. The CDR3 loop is CASSQDRGTLRLAGESYEQYF. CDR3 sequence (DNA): TGCGCCAGCAGCCAAGACCGGGGGACATTACGACTAGCGGGAGAGTCCTACGAGCAGTACTTC.

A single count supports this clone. The CDR3 nucleotides are TGTGCCAGCAGGGCCGGGACAGGGGTAACCTACGAGCAGTACTTC. Its translation: CASRAGTGVTYEQYF. The rearrangement uses TRBV6-5 and TRBJ2-7; TRBD1 agrees at 10 bases. Germline CDR1 reads MNHEY; CDR2 reads SVGAGI. V lost 6 bases and J lost 2; bases outside the gene matches: 7. The CDR3 length is 15 residues.